These 27 T cell receptor beta chains share one sample of origin, sequenced in a study of OX40 agonist ivuxolimab in advanced cancers. Measured with immunoSEQ multiplex PCR; TCRdb has only the in-frame clones, and not every one. The data contain tens of thousands of clones, 83% of them singletons. Material: CD4+ or CD8+ T cells sorted from blood, obtained in a trial of the OX40 agonist ivuxolimab. These receptors came from an adult with an advanced solid tumor such as melanoma, head and neck, liver or kidney cancer.

The chain recombines TRBV5-1 with TRBJ2-5, with 9 bases aligning to TRBD2. J lost 1 base, V lost 0 bases, and 1 base had no gene match. The CDR3 extends over 15 amino acids. The V gene's germline CDR1 is SGHRS and CDR2 YFSETQ. CDR3 nucleotide sequence: TGCGCCAGCAGCTTGGGGGGACTAGCCCAAGAGACCCAGTACTTC. It translates to CASSLGGLAQETQYF.

This chain links TRBV6-5 with TRBJ1-2; 8 positions match TRBD1. The CDR3 runs 14 residues. CDR1 is MNHEY, CDR2 SVGAGI, per germline. The junction had 9 bases not matched to a gene; V was cut back by 4 bases and J by 8 bases. The CDR3 sequence is CASSFQTGAGGYTF. In DNA, the CDR3 is TGTGCCAGCAGTTTCCAGACAGGGGCGGGAGGCTACACCTTC.

This chain joins TRBV18 and TRBJ2-7; the match to TRBD1 covers 8 bases. CDR1 and CDR2 from the germline V gene are KGHSH and LQKENI. CDR3 length equals 15 residues. V was pared by 3 bases and J by 5 bases, with 9 bases of the junction left unmatched. The CDR3 loop is CASSPQTGEGNEQYF. The CDR3 nucleotides are TGTGCCAGCTCACCGCAGACAGGGGAAGGGAACGAGCAGTACTTC.

This rearrangement joins TRBV7-9 to TRBJ1-1; D unclear. This CDR3 comprises 13 residues. Trimming cost V 5 bases and J 1 base, with 8 bases left between them. Per germline, CDR1 SEHNR and CDR2 FQNEAQ (reference sequence). For the CDR3, the DNA is TGTGCCAGCAGCCCGCCCGGGAACACTGAAGCTTTCTTT. Translating gives CASSPPGNTEAFF.

This chain links TRBV6-5 with TRBJ2-1; no definite D call. Germline lookup yields CDR1 MNHEY and CDR2 SVGAGI. CDR3 length equals 12 residues. The germline V and J ends were trimmed by 5 bases and 7 bases, with 9 bases remaining between them. The CDR3 protein is CASSDTINEQFF. CDR3 sequence (DNA): TGTGCCAGCAGTGATACAATAAATGAGCAGTTCTTC.

By sample share, this clone is large. The V call is TRBV19, the J call TRBJ2-3; perhaps TRBD2 as D (6 bases). This CDR3 is 15 amino acids long. Germline V lookup: CDR1 LNHDA, CDR2 SQIVND (reference sequence). Trimming cost V 5 bases and J 1 base, with 13 bases left between them. CDR3 residues: CASSLKGTRTDTQYF. CDR3 coding DNA: TGTGCCAGTAGTCTCAAAGGGACTCGCACAGATACGCAGTATTTT. The whole variable domain, filled in from reference TRBV19 and TRBJ2-3, reads DGGITQSPKYLFRKEGQNVTLSCEQNLNHDAMYWYRQDPGQGLRLIYYSQIVNDFQKGDIAEGYSVSREKKESFPLTVTSAQKNPTAFYLCASSLKGTRTDTQYFGPGTRLTVL.

The V call is TRBV7-2, the J call TRBJ1-2; D remains unclear. The CDR3 covers 14 residues. V was shortened by 4 bases and J by 4 bases, with 13 bases between the two germline ends. CDR1 is SGHTA, CDR2 FQGNSA, per germline. The CDR3 reads CASSSNGLAYGYTF. As DNA, the CDR3 is TGTGCCAGCAGCTCAAATGGGCTGGCCTATGGCTACACCTTC.

This clone was found once. V gene TRBV15 combines with J gene TRBJ2-3; D may be TRBD2 (7 bases). Per the germline V gene, CDR1 is LNHNV and CDR2 is YYDKDF (reference sequence). The CDR3 runs to 13 residues. V was pared by 8 bases and J by 5 bases, with 14 bases between. The CDR3, as DNA: TGTGCCACCGGGCGAGGGGGGGAAGATACGCAGTATTTT. Its translation: CATGRGGEDTQYF. The full variable domain, in which reference TRBV15 and TRBJ2-3 provide the parts outside the CDR3, is DAMVIQNPRYQVTQFGKPVTLSCSQTLNHNVMYWYQQKSSQAPKLLFHYYDKDFNNEADTPDNFQSRRPNTSFCFLDIRSPGLGDTAMYLCATGRGGEDTQYFGPGTRLTVL.

V usage is TRBV29-1 and J usage is TRBJ1-1; D is possibly TRBD1 (5 bases). This CDR3 region has 10 residues. Per germline, CDR1 SQVTM and CDR2 ANQGSEA. The V gene lost 1 base and the J gene lost 8 bases, with 5 bases spanning the gap. The CDR3 region has the DNA TGCAGCGTTGAAGGGACAGAAGCTTTCTTT. Its translation is CSVEGTEAFF.

The rearrangement joins TRBV10-2 to TRBJ1-2; D is ambiguous. There are 12 residues in the CDR3. V lost 0 bases to trimming and J lost 9 bases, with 8 bases between them. Germline V gives CDR1 WSHSY, CDR2 SAAADI. As DNA, the CDR3 is TGCGCCAGCAGTGAGTCTGGGAAGCGCTACACCTTC. Translated, it gives CASSESGKRYTF.

V gene TRBV5-1 combines with J gene TRBJ2-1; 9 bases are a match to TRBD2. The CDR3 has 16 amino acids. Germline loops: CDR1 SGHRS, CDR2 YFSETQ. After removal of 4 bases from V and 7 bases from J, the junction contained 12 bases not matched to a gene. Written as DNA, the CDR3 is TGCGCCAGCAGCCCACCGGGACTAGCTGAGTGGAATGAGCAGTTCTTC. Its translation: CASSPPGLAEWNEQFF.

This CDR3 is CASSETSSYNEQFF. DNA of the CDR3: TGTGCCAGTTCTGAAACGAGCTCCTACAATGAGCAGTTCTTC. The chain carries TRBV19 and TRBJ2-1; no firm D call. The CDR3 consists of 14 residues. V was clipped by 8 bases and J by 0 bases, with 11 bases between them. The germline CDR1 and CDR2 sequences are LNHDA and SQIVND (reference sequence). The whole variable domain, filled in from reference TRBV19 and TRBJ2-1, reads DGGITQSPKYLFRKEGQNVTLSCEQNLNHDAMYWYRQDPGQGLRLIYYSQIVNDFQKGDIAEGYSVSREKKESFPLTVTSAQKNPTAFYLCASSETSSYNEQFFGPGTRLTVL.

The chain links TRBV27 to TRBJ1-1; D gene uncertain. The CDR3 is 13 residues long. Germline V CDR1 and CDR2: MNHEY, SMNVEV (reference sequence). V lost 9 bases to trimming and J lost 4 bases, with 15 bases between them. CDR3 sequence reads: CASSGGWGTEAFF. The CDR3 DNA reads TGTGCCAGTTCAGGAGGTTGGGGCACTGAAGCTTTCTTT.

The table lists this clone with a count of one. The chain recombines TRBV10-3 with TRBJ1-5; D unclear. Trimming took off 0 bases at V and 6 bases at J, with 3 bases between the two ends. From germline, CDR1 is ENHRY and CDR2 SYGVKD. The CDR3 length is 12 residues. The CDR3 nucleotides read TGTGCCATCAGTGAGTCACCTCAGCCCCAGCATTTT. Residues: CAISESPQPQHF.

The CDR3 DNA is TGTGCCAGCAGCGGCACTAACTATGGCTACACCTTC. It codes for CASSGTNYGYTF. The chain joins TRBV2 to TRBJ1-2; no clear D. Germline V gene data show CDR1 as SNHLY and CDR2 as FYNNEI. V was trimmed by 6 bases and J by 0 bases, leaving 5 bases between them. This CDR3 is 12 amino acids long.

V gene TRBV19 combines with J gene TRBJ2-2; D remains unclear. CDR3 size: 12 residues. V was clipped by 6 bases and J by 5 bases, with 7 bases between them. CDR1 is LNHDA and CDR2 is SQIVND in the germline V gene (reference sequence). The CDR3 nucleotides read TGTGCCAGTAGCCCGGGTACCGGGGAGCTGTTTTTT. Protein product: CASSPGTGELFF.

This clone was detected only once. The V gene is TRBV28, the J gene TRBJ2-7; D remains unclear. The CDR3 contains 14 residues. V gave up 6 bases and J gave up 2 bases, with 14 bases separating them. Germline V lookup: CDR1 MDHEN, CDR2 SYDVKM. CDR3 residues: CASRPTDGTYEQYF. CDR3 coding DNA: TGTGCCAGCAGACCCACGGACGGAACCTACGAGCAGTACTTC.

This clone appeared once. The J gene is TRBJ2-1, the V gene TRBV5-5, with a weak D call TRBD1 (5 bases). This CDR3 has 17 residues. CDR1 is SGHKS and CDR2 is YYEKEE in the germline V gene (reference sequence). The V gene lost 0 bases and the J gene lost 2 bases, with 15 bases spanning the gap. This chain's CDR3 is CASSLEWGRIPYNEQFF. The CDR3 DNA reads as TGTGCCAGCAGCTTGGAGTGGGGCAGAATCCCCTACAATGAGCAGTTCTTC.

The chain combines TRBV30 with TRBJ2-1; D is perhaps TRBD2 (5 bases). CDR1 is GTSNPN and CDR2 is SVGIG in the germline V gene (reference sequence). The CDR3 is 15 amino acids. Between the trimmed V and J ends, which lost 2 bases and 0 bases, there was a span of 11 bases. The CDR3 reads CAWSPVGSSYNEQFF. The CDR3 DNA follows: TGTGCCTGGAGTCCAGTGGGGAGCTCCTACAATGAGCAGTTCTTC.

This clone was seen more than once but under ten times. This sequence joins TRBV6-5 and TRBJ1-2; 8 bases map to TRBD1. Germline V gives CDR1 MNHEY, CDR2 SVGAGI. Trimming removed 3 bases from V and 6 bases from J; junction bases left unmatched: 6. The CDR3 extends over 14 amino acids. The CDR3 DNA reads TGTGCCAGCAGTTATCAGGGGGCGATGGATGGCTACACCTTC. It encodes CASSYQGAMDGYTF.

In its sample, this clone was seen a few times. J is TRBJ1-2 and V is TRBV7-8; 11 nucleotides agree with TRBD1. Looked up from germline, CDR1 is SGHVS and CDR2 is FQNEAQ. This CDR3 spans 17 amino acids. J was trimmed by 4 bases and V by 3 bases; bases with no gene match: 10. In nucleotides, the CDR3 is TGTGCCAGCAGCTTGCCCGGACAGGGGGCGGTAGGCTATGGCTACACCTTC. Its translation: CASSLPGQGAVGYGYTF.

The chain joins TRBV7-9 to TRBJ2-1; D not resolved. V was clipped by 5 bases and J by 0 bases, with 11 bases between them. The CDR3 is made up of 15 amino acids. Germline values: CDR1 SEHNR, CDR2 FQNEAQ (reference sequence). CDR3 sequence (DNA): TGTGCCAGCAGCCCCCAACTGCCCTCCTACAATGAGCAGTTCTTC. Its translation: CASSPQLPSYNEQFF.

The V gene is TRBV6-4, the J gene TRBJ2-1, with D perhaps assigned TRBD1 or TRBD2 (5 bases each). The CDR3 runs 15 residues. Trimming removed 3 bases at V and 4 bases at J, with 13 bases between. Germline V gene data show CDR1 as MRHNA and CDR2 as SNTAGT. The CDR3 protein is CASSELAGTYNEQFF. The DNA of the CDR3 is TGTGCCAGCAGTGAGTTAGCCGGGACGTACAATGAGCAGTTCTTC.

The chain recombines TRBV6-5 with TRBJ1-4; no reliable D call. From germline, CDR1 is MNHEY and CDR2 SVGAGI. Trimming stripped 2 bases from V and 7 bases from J, with 11 bases between. The CDR3 spans 14 residues. DNA of the CDR3: TGTGCCAGCAGTTACAACGGACGGGGTGAAAAACTGTTTTTT. It encodes CASSYNGRGEKLFF.

The V and J genes are TRBV25-1 and TRBJ2-3; 8 bases line up with TRBD2. Germline V gives CDR1 MGHDK, CDR2 SYGVNS. The CDR3 runs 16 residues. J lost 0 bases, V lost 2 bases, and 4 bases had no gene match. The CDR3 loop is CASSEAGGLSTDTQYF. CDR3 in DNA: TGTGCCAGCAGTGAAGCGGGGGGCCTTAGCACAGATACGCAGTATTTT.

The chain employs TRBV5-1 and TRBJ2-7, with D perhaps matching TRBD1 (5 bases). The germline V gene encodes CDR1 SGHRS and CDR2 YFSETQ. The germline V and J ends were trimmed by 5 bases and 5 bases, with 11 bases remaining between them. The CDR3 has 12 amino acids. The CDR3: CASRGDLDEQYF. Here the CDR3 DNA reads TGCGCCAGCAGAGGGGATTTGGACGAGCAGTACTTC. Using reference TRBV5-1 and TRBJ2-7 for the parts outside the CDR3, the full variable domain is KAGVTQTPRYLIKTRGQQVTLSCSPISGHRSVSWYQQTPGQGLQFLFEYFSETQRNKGNFPGRFSGRQFSNSRSEMNVSTLELGDSALYLCASRGDLDEQYFGPGTRLTVT.

The V call is TRBV27, the J call TRBJ1-5; D is ambiguous. From germline, CDR1 is MNHEY and CDR2 SMNVEV (reference sequence). With 6 bases removed from V and 2 bases from J, the gap between germline ends came to 17 bases. This CDR3 is built from 16 residues. The CDR3 protein is CASSLGGGVGNQPQHF. The CDR3, as DNA: TGTGCCAGCAGCCTCGGCGGCGGGGTCGGCAATCAGCCCCAGCATTTT.